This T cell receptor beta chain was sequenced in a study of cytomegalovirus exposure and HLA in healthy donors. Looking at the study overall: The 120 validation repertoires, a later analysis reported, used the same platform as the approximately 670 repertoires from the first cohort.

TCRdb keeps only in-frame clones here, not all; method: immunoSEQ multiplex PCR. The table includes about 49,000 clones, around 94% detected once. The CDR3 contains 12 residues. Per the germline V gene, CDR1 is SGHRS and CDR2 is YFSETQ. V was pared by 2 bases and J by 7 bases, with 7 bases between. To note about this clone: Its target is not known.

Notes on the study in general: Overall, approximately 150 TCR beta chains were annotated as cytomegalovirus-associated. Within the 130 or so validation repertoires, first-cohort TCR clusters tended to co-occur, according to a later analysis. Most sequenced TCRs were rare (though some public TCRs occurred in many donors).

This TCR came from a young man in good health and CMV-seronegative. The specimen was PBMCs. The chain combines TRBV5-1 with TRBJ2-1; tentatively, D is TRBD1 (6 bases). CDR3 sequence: CASSFQGNEQFF. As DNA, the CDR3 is TGCGCCAGCAGCTTCCAGGGGAATGAGCAGTTCTTC.